The rows below give T cell receptor beta chains drawn from one sample of a study of cytomegalovirus exposure and HLA in healthy donors. Sequencing was performed with immunoSEQ multiplex PCR; in TCRdb, only in-frame clones are kept and a portion is missing. The repertoire has 110,000 or so clones, approximately 82% of them found once; the top ten carry approximately 8%. The specimen was PBMCs. These receptors all stem from a man aged 35-49 years in good health and CMV-seropositive. Both conserved end residues are part of each CDR3. The order of the fields is D gene, clone size, V gene, J gene, CDR3 protein, CDR3 DNA. D genes are given only for firm matches. Rows may omit the clone size; those that give it use once, few, many or a size class.

TRBD1	few	TRBV23-1	TRBJ1-1	CASSRTGGAWSTEAFF	TGCGCCAGCAGTCGAACAGGGGGCGCGTGGAGCACTGAAGCTTTCTTT
TRBD2	-	TRBV7-9	TRBJ2-1	CASSLGGGGRADNEQFF	TGTGCCAGCAGCTTAGGCGGTGGCGGGAGGGCTGACAATGAGCAGTTCTTC
-	once	TRBV7-2	TRBJ2-3	CASSLTRPPDTQYF	TGTGCCAGCAGCTTAACACGCCCTCCAGATACGCAGTATTTT
-	-	TRBV4-2	TRBJ1-6	CASSQDLTDYSPLHF	TGTGCCAGCAGCCAAGATCTAACAGATTATTCACCCCTCCACTTT
-	-	TRBV2	TRBJ2-5	CASSENRDSETQYF	TGTGCCAGCAGTGAAAACAGGGATAGCGAGACCCAGTACTTC
-	-	TRBV9	TRBJ2-6	CASSPRSVSGANVLTF	TGTGCCAGCAGCCCACGGTCGGTCTCTGGGGCCAACGTCCTGACTTTC
TRBD2	-	TRBV5-1	TRBJ2-5	CASSLREALGETQYF	TGCGCCAGCAGCTTGCGGGAGGCACTTGGGGAGACCCAGTACTTC
TRBD1	-	TRBV5-4	TRBJ1-1	CASKGNRGHTEAFF	TGTGCCAGCAAGGGAAACAGGGGACACACTGAAGCTTTCTTT
TRBD2	few	TRBV4-3	TRBJ2-3	CASSQIAGGGTDTQYF	TGCGCCAGCAGCCAAATAGCGGGAGGGGGCACAGATACGCAGTATTTT
TRBD1	once	TRBV15	TRBJ2-1	CATSNDRDRGQDEQFF	TGTGCCACCAGCAACGACCGGGACAGGGGGCAAGATGAGCAGTTCTTC
TRBD2	-	TRBV4-1	TRBJ2-1	CASSQGGTSGSRYNEQFF	TGCGCCAGCAGCCAAGGAGGGACTAGCGGGAGTCGGTACAATGAGCAGTTCTTC
TRBD1	-	TRBV5-4	TRBJ2-3	CASSFQGAGDTQYF	TGTGCCAGCAGCTTTCAGGGGGCCGGAGATACGCAGTATTTT
-	-	TRBV4-1	TRBJ2-3	CASSQDDGGGGTDTQYF	TGCGCCAGCAGCCAAGATGACGGCGGGGGCGGCACAGATACGCAGTATTTT
-	once	TRBV11-3	TRBJ1-2	CASSLPGQFYGYTF	TGTGCCAGCAGCTTACCCGGACAGTTCTATGGCTACACCTTC
-	-	TRBV11-3	TRBJ1-1	CASRPHKGYTEAFF	TGTGCCAGCAGACCCCATAAGGGGTACACTGAAGCTTTCTTT
-	few	TRBV7-2	TRBJ1-1	CASTLRQNTEAFF	TGTGCCAGCACCCTCAGACAGAACACTGAAGCTTTCTTT
-	-	TRBV6-5	TRBJ1-2	CASRKSGEGGYTF	TGTGCCAGCAGGAAAAGTGGGGAGGGTGGCTACACCTTC
-	-	TRBV10-2	TRBJ1-2	CASSEFGSTNYGYTF	TGCGCCAGCAGTGAGTTTGGGAGCACTAACTATGGCTACACCTTC
-	few	TRBV27	TRBJ2-5	CASSLLGLEGTQYF	TGTGCCAGCAGTTTATTAGGGCTGGAGGGGACCCAGTACTTC
-	few	TRBV6-5	TRBJ1-5	CASSDSGSQPQHF	TGTGCCAGCAGTGATTCGGGGAGCCAGCCCCAGCATTTT
TRBD2	-	TRBV7-2	TRBJ2-7	CASSRSPGLAGEQYF	TGTGCCAGCAGCCGCAGCCCGGGACTAGCTGGGGAGCAGTACTTC
-	few	TRBV18	TRBJ1-1	CASSPPGQTEAFF	TGTGCCAGCTCACCCCCGGGACAAACTGAAGCTTTCTTT
-	-	TRBV2	TRBJ2-7	CASMRREYEQYF	TGTGCCAGCATGCGGAGGGAATACGAGCAGTACTTC
-	-	TRBV10-3	TRBJ2-5	CAISDSGRGQETQYF	TGTGCCATCAGTGATTCCGGGAGAGGCCAAGAGACCCAGTACTTC
-	-	TRBV7-6	TRBJ2-1	CASSPRAHLLHNEQFF	TGTGCCAGCAGCCCCCGAGCTCACCTCCTTCACAATGAGCAGTTCTTC
-	-	TRBV27	TRBJ2-4	CASSPTGLSAKNIQYF	TGTGCCAGCAGTCCCACCGGACTTTCAGCCAAAAACATTCAGTACTTC
TRBD1	once	TRBV5-6	TRBJ2-6	CASSGGPGQANSGANVLTF	TGTGCCAGCAGCGGAGGCCCGGGACAGGCTAACTCTGGGGCCAACGTCCTGACTTTC
-	-	TRBV7-8	TRBJ1-5	CASSLYQGPSQPQHF	TGTGCCAGCAGCTTATACCAGGGGCCGTCTCAGCCCCAGCATTTT
TRBD1	-	TRBV9	TRBJ1-2	CASSEGGAQNYGYTF	TGTGCCAGCAGCGAAGGGGGCGCTCAGAACTATGGCTACACCTTC
TRBD1	once	TRBV5-1	TRBJ2-2	CASSPGTGGTGELFF	TGCGCCAGCAGCCCTGGGACAGGGGGGACCGGGGAGCTGTTTTTT
-	-	TRBV18	TRBJ1-1	CASSRPGSGGMNTEAFF	TGTGCCAGCTCACGACCCGGTAGCGGGGGCATGAACACTGAAGCTTTCTTT
-	-	TRBV7-2	TRBJ1-6	CASSLDGGLDSPLHF	TGTGCCAGCAGCTTAGACGGGGGGCTAGATTCACCCCTCCACTTT
TRBD1	-	TRBV7-9	TRBJ2-7	CASSLARDRAYEQYF	TGTGCCAGCAGCTTAGCACGTGACAGGGCCTACGAGCAGTACTTC
TRBD2	-	TRBV7-9	TRBJ2-1	CASSSLFIAGRANEQFF	TGTGCCAGCAGCTCTCTCTTTATAGCGGGACGTGCTAATGAGCAGTTCTTC
TRBD1	-	TRBV27	TRBJ2-7	CASRQGQWGEQYF	TGTGCCAGCAGACAGGGGCAGTGGGGCGAGCAGTACTTC
TRBD1	-	TRBV19	TRBJ2-1	CASSIKGQGMNEQFF	TGTGCCAGTAGTATTAAAGGACAGGGAATGAATGAGCAGTTCTTC
-	-	TRBV14	TRBJ2-3	CASSLRDFMDTQYF	TGTGCCAGCAGCCTCCGGGACTTCATGGATACGCAGTATTTT
TRBD2	-	TRBV19	TRBJ2-1	CASSIDPSGGDNEQFF	TGTGCCAGTAGTATAGATCCATCGGGGGGGGACAATGAGCAGTTCTTC
TRBD1	-	TRBV7-3	TRBJ2-6	CASSGGQKSSGANVLTF	TGTGCCAGCAGCGGGGGACAGAAGAGCTCTGGGGCCAACGTCCTGACTTTC
-	few	TRBV18	TRBJ1-1	CASSPGTSGLNTEAFF	TGTGCCAGCTCACCGGGGACTTCTGGCCTAAACACTGAAGCTTTCTTT
-	-	TRBV6-5	TRBJ2-1	CASSSELREGGEQFF	TGTGCCAGCAGTTCGGAGTTGAGGGAGGGGGGTGAGCAGTTCTTC
-	-	TRBV20-1	TRBJ2-1	CSAHYNEQFF	TGCAGTGCCCATTACAATGAGCAGTTCTTC
TRBD1	-	TRBV18	TRBJ2-7	CASSSGQGVLYEQYF	TGTGCCAGCTCATCGGGACAGGGGGTTCTCTACGAGCAGTACTTC
-	few	TRBV16	TRBJ1-1	CASSQDRHNGPNTEAFF	TGTGCCAGCAGCCAAGACCGACATAATGGTCCAAACACTGAAGCTTTCTTT
TRBD2	-	TRBV6-5	TRBJ2-7	CASRNGQRGYEQYF	TGTGCCAGCCGGAACGGCCAGCGGGGGTACGAGCAGTACTTC
TRBD1	once	TRBV27	TRBJ1-6	CASSPTGWGESSPLHF	TGTGCCAGCAGCCCGACAGGGTGGGGGGAAAGTTCACCCCTCCACTTT
TRBD2	-	TRBV18	TRBJ2-2	CASSPGGSRPGGELFF	TGTGCCAGCTCACCAGGCGGGAGTCGCCCGGGCGGGGAGCTGTTTTTT
-	-	TRBV30	TRBJ1-5	CAWSLGDSNQPQHF	TGTGCCTGGAGTCTCGGGGATAGCAATCAGCCCCAGCATTTT
TRBD1	once	TRBV4-1	TRBJ2-4	CASSQETGGVKNIQYF	TGCGCCAGCAGCCAAGAAACAGGGGGTGTCAAAAACATTCAGTACTTC
-	once	TRBV5-6	TRBJ1-4	CASSSTGYQYEKLFF	TGTGCCAGCAGCTCCACAGGGTACCAATATGAAAAACTGTTTTTT
TRBD2	-	TRBV5-8	TRBJ2-3	CASSFVGGFDTQYF	TGTGCCAGCAGCTTCGTGGGAGGGTTTGATACGCAGTATTTT